This TCR beta chain was retrieved from a study of T cells after yellow fever vaccination. Whole-study context: Fractions of limited cellularity were prepared by means of SMART-Seq v4 Ultra Low Input. Broader study findings: Booster samples showed a return of most primary-vaccination clones (roughly 96% CD4, roughly 85% CD8). The secondary response was weaker but peaked faster, day 5 versus 15.

The CDR3 runs to 15 residues. The germline gives CDR1 LNHNV, CDR2 YYDKDF (reference sequence). After removal of 5 bases from V and 5 bases from J, the junction contained 8 bases not matched to a gene. They built TCR cDNA with 5'RACE template switching, a step that put in a universal primer site and UMIs. TCRdb recomputed calls from the 5' RACE reads with MiXCR, one row per CDR3 protein. The sample has about 94,000 distinct CDR3 sequences; 8.9% are singletons. The rearrangement links TRBV15 to TRBJ2-5, with TRBD1 matching 10 bases. The sample in question was CD8+ T cells not binding an NS4B(214-222) dextramer, sorted from PBMCs, obtained around 14 days after the first yellow fever vaccination. This clonotype was obtained from a young man who received the YFV17D yellow fever vaccine. The CDR3 here is CATSDRQGAGETQYF. The CDR3 nucleotides are TGTGCCACCAGCGACCGACAGGGGGCCGGGGAGACCCAGTACTTC.